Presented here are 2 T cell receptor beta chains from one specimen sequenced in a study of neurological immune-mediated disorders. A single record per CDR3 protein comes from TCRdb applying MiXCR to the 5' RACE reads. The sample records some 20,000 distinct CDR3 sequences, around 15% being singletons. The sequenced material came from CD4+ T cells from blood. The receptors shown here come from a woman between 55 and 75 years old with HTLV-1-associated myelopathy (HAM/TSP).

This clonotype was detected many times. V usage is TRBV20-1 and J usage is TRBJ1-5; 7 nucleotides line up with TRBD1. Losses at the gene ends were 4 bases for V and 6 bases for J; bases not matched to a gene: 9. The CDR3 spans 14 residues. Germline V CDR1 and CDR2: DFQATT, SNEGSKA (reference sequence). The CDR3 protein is CSAKVDRVGQPQHF. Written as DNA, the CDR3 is TGCAGTGCTAAAGTAGACAGGGTAGGTCAGCCCCAGCATTTT.

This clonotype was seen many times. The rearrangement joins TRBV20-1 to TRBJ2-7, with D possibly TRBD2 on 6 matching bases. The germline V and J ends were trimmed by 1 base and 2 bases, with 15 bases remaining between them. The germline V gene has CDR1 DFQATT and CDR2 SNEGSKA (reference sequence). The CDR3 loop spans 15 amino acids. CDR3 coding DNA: TGCAGTGCTAGAGCAGAATCCGGGAGCCCCTACGAGCAGTACTTC. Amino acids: CSARAESGSPYEQYF.